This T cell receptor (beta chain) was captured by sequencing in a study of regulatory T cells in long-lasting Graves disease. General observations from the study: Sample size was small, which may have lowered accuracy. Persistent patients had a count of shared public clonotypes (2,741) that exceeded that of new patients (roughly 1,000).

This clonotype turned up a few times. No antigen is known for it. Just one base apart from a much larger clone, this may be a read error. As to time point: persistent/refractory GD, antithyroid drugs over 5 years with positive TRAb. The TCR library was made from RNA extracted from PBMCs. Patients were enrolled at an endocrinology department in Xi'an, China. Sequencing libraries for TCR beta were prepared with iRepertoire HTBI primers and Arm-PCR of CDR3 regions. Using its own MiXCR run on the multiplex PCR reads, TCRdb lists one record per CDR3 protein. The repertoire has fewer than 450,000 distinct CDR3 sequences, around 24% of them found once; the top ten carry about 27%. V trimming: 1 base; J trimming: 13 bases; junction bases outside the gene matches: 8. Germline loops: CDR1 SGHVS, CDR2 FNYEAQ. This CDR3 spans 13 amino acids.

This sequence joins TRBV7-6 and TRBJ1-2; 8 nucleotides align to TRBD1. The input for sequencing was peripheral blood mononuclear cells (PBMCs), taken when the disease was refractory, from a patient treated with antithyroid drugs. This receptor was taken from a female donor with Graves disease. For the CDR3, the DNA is TGTGCCAGCAGCTTAGACCCGAGACAGGGGTCCACCTTC. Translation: CASSLDPRQGSTF.